This is a list of T cell receptor beta chains from one sample in a study of shared clonotypes between healthy human individuals. TCRdb's table, derived via immunoSEQ multiplex PCR, lists solely in-frame clones and lacks some. This table has under 850,000 clones, 72% appearing once. Sequencing input: memory CD4+ T cells sorted from blood. The source of these receptors is a woman in her 30s in good health. Each CDR3 is given with its conserved first and last residue. D genes are given only for firm matches. Only part of the rows carry a size: once, few, many, or a class if the clone is expanded.

>.|TRBV7-2|TRBJ1-2|.
TGTGCCAGCAGCTTAATGCAGGACGCATATGGCTACACCTTC
CASSLMQDAYGYTF
>TRBD1|TRBV7-2|TRBJ1-1|.
TGTGCCAGCAGCTTGGACTCCGGGACAGCTAAAGCTTTCTTT
CASSLDSGTAKAFF
>.|TRBV7-7|TRBJ2-3|.
TGTGCCAGCAGCTTTTCGACGACAGACCCTCCGTATTTT
CASSFSTTDPPYF
>TRBD2|TRBV5-4|TRBJ2-3|.
TGTGCCAGTGAAGATAGCGGGAGATGGGATACGCAGTATTTT
CASEDSGRWDTQYF
>.|TRBV7-8|TRBJ2-7|.
TGTGCCAGCAGCTTAGATTGGACAGCCTACGAGCAGTACTTC
CASSLDWTAYEQYF
>.|TRBV2|TRBJ2-7|many
TGTGCCAGCAACCTGGGACGGAGCTACGAGCAGTACTTC
CASNLGRSYEQYF
>.|TRBV9|TRBJ2-3|.
TGTGCCAGCAGCGTAGTGGGCGTCTCTAGCACAGATACGCAGTATTTT
CASSVVGVSSTDTQYF
>.|TRBV6-6|TRBJ2-1|.
TGTGCCAGCAGTTACGGGATAGTCCAAGGCAATGAGCAGTTCTTC
CASSYGIVQGNEQFF
>TRBD2|TRBV2|TRBJ2-1|.
TGTGCCAGCAGTGAAGATAGGACTAGCGGGGGCAATGAGCAGTTCTTC
CASSEDRTSGGNEQFF
>TRBD2|TRBV5-4|TRBJ2-2|few
TGTGCCAGCAGCCGTAAGTCGGGATGGATCCGGGAGGGCCGAACCGGGGAGCTGTTTTTT
CASSRKSGWIREGRTGELFF
>.|TRBV21-1|TRBJ2-7|.
TGTGCCAGCAGCTGGGCAGGGGGCCGATTCGAGCAGTACTTC
CASSWAGGRFEQYF
>.|TRBV5-8|TRBJ2-7|.
TGTGCCAGCAGCTTAGTATTCTCCTCCGAGCAGTACTTC
CASSLVFSSEQYF
>TRBD1|TRBV7-9|TRBJ2-3|.
TGTGCCAGCAGCCAGAGAGGACAGGGCGCAGATACGCAGTATTTT
CASSQRGQGADTQYF
>.|TRBV11-3|TRBJ2-7|.
TGTGCCAGCAGCTTAGGGGCCGGAGCCTACGAGCAGTACTTC
CASSLGAGAYEQYF
>.|TRBV11-3|TRBJ1-2|.
TGTGCCAGCAGCTTAGAAGGACAGATGGACTATGGCTACACCTTC
CASSLEGQMDYGYTF
>.|TRBV30|TRBJ1-1|few
TGTGCCCTCGACCCGGCGAACACTGAAGCTTTCTTT
CALDPANTEAFF
>.|TRBV5-3|TRBJ2-7|.
TGTGCCAGCAGCCGCAGACCGGAGGCGGGCTACGAGCAGTACTTC
CASSRRPEAGYEQYF
>TRBD2|TRBV29-1|TRBJ2-2|.
TGCAGCGTTACCGGGACTAGCACCGGGGAGCTGTTTTTT
CSVTGTSTGELFF
>TRBD1|TRBV16|TRBJ1-2|few
TGTGCCAGCAGCCGCCGGGACAGAATCTATGGCTACACCTTC
CASSRRDRIYGYTF
>.|TRBV19|TRBJ2-2|.
TGTGCCAGTAGTATGGGACCGCGGGGCGTTGCGAACACCGGGGAGCTGTTTTTT
CASSMGPRGVANTGELFF
>.|TRBV10-3|TRBJ1-5|.
TGTGCCATCAGCGAGGGGGGGTATAACAATCAGCCCCAGCATTTT
CAISEGGYNNQPQHF